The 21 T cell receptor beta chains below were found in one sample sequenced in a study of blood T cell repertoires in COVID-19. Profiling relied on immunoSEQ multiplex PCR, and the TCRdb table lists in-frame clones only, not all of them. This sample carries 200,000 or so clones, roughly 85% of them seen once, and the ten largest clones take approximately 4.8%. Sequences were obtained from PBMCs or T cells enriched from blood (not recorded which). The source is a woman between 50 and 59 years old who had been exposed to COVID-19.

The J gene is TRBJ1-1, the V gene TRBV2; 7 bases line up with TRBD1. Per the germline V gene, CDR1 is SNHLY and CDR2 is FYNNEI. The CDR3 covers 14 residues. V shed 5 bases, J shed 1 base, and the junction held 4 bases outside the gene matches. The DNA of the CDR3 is TGTGCCAGCAGTTTCGACAGGGCGAACACTGAAGCTTTCTTT. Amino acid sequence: CASSFDRANTEAFF.

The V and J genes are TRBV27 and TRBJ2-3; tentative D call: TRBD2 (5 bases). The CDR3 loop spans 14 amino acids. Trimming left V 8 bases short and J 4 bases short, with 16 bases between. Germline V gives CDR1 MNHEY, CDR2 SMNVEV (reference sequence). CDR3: CASSFWADSDTQYF. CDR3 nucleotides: TGTGCCAGCTCCTTTTGGGCGGACTCAGATACGCAGTATTTT.

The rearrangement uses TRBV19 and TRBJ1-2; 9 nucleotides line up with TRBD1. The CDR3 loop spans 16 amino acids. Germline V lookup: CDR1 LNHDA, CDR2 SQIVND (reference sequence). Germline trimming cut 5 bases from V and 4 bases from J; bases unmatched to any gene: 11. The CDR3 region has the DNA TGTGCCAGTAGTCCTCTTACGGGACAGGGCGGCTATGGCTACACCTTC. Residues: CASSPLTGQGGYGYTF.

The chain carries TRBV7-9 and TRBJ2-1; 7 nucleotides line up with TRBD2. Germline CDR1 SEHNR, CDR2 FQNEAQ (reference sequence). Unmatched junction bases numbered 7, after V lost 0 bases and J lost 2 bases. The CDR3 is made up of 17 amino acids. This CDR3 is CASSLALESGAYNEQFF. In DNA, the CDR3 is TGTGCCAGCAGCTTAGCGCTCGAGAGCGGGGCCTACAATGAGCAGTTCTTC.

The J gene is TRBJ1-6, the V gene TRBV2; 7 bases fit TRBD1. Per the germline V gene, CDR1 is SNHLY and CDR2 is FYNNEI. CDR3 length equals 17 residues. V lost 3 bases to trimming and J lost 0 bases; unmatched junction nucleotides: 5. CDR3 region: CASSEGQSRSYNSPLHF. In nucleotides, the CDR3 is TGTGCCAGCAGTGAGGGACAGTCCCGCTCCTATAATTCACCCCTCCACTTT.

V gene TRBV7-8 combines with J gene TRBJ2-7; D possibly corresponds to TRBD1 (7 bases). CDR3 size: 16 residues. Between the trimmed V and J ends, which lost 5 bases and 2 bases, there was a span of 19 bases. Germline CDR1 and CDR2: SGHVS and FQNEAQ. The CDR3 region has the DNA TGTGCCAGCAGCCCAGGGGGGACAGCGTCCACCTACGAGCAGTACTTC. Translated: CASSPGGTASTYEQYF. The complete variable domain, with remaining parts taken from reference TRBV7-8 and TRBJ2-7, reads GAGVSQSPRYKVAKRGQDVALRCDPISGHVSLFWYQQALGQGPEFLTYFQNEAQLDKSGLPSDRFFAERPEGSVSTLKIQRTQQEDSAVYLCASSPGGTASTYEQYFGPGTRLTVT.

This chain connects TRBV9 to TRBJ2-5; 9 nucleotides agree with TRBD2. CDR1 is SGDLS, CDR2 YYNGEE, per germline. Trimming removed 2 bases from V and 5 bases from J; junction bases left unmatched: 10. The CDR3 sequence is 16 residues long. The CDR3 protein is CASSVGSGGSGETQYF. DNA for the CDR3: TGTGCCAGCAGCGTGGGTAGCGGGGGAAGCGGGGAGACCCAGTACTTC.

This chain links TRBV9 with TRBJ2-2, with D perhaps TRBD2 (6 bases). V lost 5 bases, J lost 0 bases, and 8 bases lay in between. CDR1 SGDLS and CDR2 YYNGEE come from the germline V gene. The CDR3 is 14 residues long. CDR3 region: CASSGTSNTGELFF. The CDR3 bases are TGTGCCAGCAGTGGGACTTCGAACACCGGGGAGCTGTTTTTT.

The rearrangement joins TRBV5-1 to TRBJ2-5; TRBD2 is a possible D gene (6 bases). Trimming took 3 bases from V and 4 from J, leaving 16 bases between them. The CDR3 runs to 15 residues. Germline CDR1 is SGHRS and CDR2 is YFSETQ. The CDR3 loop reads CASSYQSGVGETQYF. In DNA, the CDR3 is TGCGCCAGCAGCTATCAATCGGGGGTCGGAGAGACCCAGTACTTC.

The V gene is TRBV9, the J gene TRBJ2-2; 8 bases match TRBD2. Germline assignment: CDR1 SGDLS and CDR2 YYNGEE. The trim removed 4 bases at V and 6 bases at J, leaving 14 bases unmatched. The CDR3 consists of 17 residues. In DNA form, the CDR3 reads TGTGCCAGCAGCCGCTCCGTTCGGGGGGGCTTATCCGGGGAGCTGTTTTTT. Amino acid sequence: CASSRSVRGGLSGELFF.

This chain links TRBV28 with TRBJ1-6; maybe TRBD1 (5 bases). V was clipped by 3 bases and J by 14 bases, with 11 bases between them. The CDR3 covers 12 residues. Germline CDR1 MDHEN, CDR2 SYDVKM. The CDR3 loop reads CASSFKGLTLHF. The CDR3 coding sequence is TGTGCCAGCAGTTTTAAGGGGCTGACCCTCCACTTT.

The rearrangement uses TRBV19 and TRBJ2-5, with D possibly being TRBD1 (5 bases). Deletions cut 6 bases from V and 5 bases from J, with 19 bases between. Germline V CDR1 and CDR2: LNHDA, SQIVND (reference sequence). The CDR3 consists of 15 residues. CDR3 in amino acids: CASSPAVGPRETQYF. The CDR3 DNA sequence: TGTGCCAGTAGCCCGGCTGTGGGGCCTCGGGAGACCCAGTACTTC.

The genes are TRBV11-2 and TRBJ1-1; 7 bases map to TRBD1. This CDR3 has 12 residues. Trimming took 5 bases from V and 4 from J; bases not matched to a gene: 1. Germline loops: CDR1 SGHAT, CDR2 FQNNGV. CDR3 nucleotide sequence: TGTGCCAGCAGCAACAGGGGCACTGAAGCTTTCTTT. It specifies CASSNRGTEAFF.

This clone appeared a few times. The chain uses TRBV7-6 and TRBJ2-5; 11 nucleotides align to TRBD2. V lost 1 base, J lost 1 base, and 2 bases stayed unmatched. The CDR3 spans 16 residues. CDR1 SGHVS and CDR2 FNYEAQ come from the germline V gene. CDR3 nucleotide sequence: TGTGCCAGCAGCTTAGGACTAGCGGGGACCCAAGAGACCCAGTACTTC. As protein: CASSLGLAGTQETQYF.

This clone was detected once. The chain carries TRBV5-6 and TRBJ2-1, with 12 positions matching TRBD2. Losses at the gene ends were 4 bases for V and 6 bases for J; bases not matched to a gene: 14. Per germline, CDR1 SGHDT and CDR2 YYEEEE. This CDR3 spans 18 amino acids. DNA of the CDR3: TGTGCCAGCAGCCAAGGGACTAGCGGGCCATTGCCCTGCAATGAGCAGTTCTTC. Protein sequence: CASSQGTSGPLPCNEQFF.

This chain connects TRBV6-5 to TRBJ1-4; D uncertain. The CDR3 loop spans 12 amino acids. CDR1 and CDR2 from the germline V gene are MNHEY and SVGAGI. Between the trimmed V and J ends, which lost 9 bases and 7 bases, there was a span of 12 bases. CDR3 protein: CASTRLGEKLFF. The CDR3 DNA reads TGTGCCAGTACCCGACTGGGTGAAAAACTGTTTTTT.

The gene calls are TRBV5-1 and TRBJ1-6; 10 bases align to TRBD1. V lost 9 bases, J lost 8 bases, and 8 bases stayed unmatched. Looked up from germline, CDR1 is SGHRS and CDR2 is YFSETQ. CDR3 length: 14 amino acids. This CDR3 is CATSRTGGYSPLHF. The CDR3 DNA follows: TGCGCCACCTCCCGGACAGGGGGGTATTCACCCCTCCACTTT.

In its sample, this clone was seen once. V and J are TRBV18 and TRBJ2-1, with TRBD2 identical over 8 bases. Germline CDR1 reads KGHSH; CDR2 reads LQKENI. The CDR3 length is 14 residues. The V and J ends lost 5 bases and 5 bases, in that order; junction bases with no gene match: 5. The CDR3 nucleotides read TGTGCCAGCTCAGCTAGCGGGTTAAACAATGAGCAGTTCTTC. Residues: CASSASGLNNEQFF.

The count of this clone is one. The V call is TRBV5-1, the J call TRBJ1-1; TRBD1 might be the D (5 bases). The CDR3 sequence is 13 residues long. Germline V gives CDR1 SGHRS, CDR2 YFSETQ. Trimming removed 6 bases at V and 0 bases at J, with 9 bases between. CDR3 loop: CASNTGLNTEAFF. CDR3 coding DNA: TGCGCCAGCAATACAGGTCTGAACACTGAAGCTTTCTTT.

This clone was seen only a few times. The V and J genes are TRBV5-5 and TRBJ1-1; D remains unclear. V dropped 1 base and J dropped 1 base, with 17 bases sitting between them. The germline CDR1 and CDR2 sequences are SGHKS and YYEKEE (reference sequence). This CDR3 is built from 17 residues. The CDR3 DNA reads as TGTGCCAGCAGCTTGTACCGTCGCGCGTCGCCGAACACTGAAGCTTTCTTT. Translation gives CASSLYRRASPNTEAFF. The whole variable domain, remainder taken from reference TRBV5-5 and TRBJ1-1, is DAGVTQSPTHLIKTRGQQVTLRCSPISGHKSVSWYQQVLGQGPQFIFQYYEKEERGRGNFPDRFSARQFPNYSSELNVNALLLGDSALYLCASSLYRRASPNTEAFFGQGTRLTVV.

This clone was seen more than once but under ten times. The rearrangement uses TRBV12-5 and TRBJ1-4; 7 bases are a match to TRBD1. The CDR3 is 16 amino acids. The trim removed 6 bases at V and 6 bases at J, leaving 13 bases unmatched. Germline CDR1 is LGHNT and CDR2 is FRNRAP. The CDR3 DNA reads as TGTGCTAGTGGCTCCCGGCAGGGGGAGATCTATGAAAAACTGTTTTTT. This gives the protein CASGSRQGEIYEKLFF.